Listed below are T cell receptor beta chains from one sample, sequenced in a study of T cell responses to AZD1222 COVID-19 vaccine. Some clones are missing from TCRdb's copy, which holds only in-frame ones; the method was immunoSEQ multiplex PCR. The table includes 150,000 to 200,000 clones, roughly 92% detected once. Sample: peripheral blood, taken on day 0 of AZD1222 vaccination. All receptors derive from an adult in good health. Both conserved end residues are part of each CDR3. Fields, in order: CDR3 protein, CDR3 DNA, CDR3 length, V gene, J gene, D gene, clone size. A D gene is named only where the DNA matches it firmly. Size is omitted from some rows. Given values are once, few, many or a class for expanded clones.

CDR3 protein: CASSVRVYNEQFF
CDR3 DNA: TGTGCCAGCAGCGTTAGGGTCTACAATGAGCAGTTCTTC
CDR3 length: 13
V gene: TRBV27
J gene: TRBJ2-1
D gene: .
clone size: .

CDR3 protein: CASSPISVSSYEQYF
CDR3 DNA: TGTGCCAGCTCACCAATAAGCGTGAGCTCCTACGAGCAGTACTTC
CDR3 length: 15
V gene: TRBV18
J gene: TRBJ2-7
D gene: .
clone size: .

CDR3 protein: CASSLSADGELFF
CDR3 DNA: TGTGCCAGCAGCTTAAGCGCGGATGGGGAACTGTTTTTT
CDR3 length: 13
V gene: TRBV7-2
J gene: TRBJ1-4
D gene: .
clone size: .

CDR3 protein: CASSQVLAYNEQFF
CDR3 DNA: TGCGCCAGCAGCCAAGTGTTGGCCTACAATGAGCAGTTCTTC
CDR3 length: 14
V gene: TRBV4-1
J gene: TRBJ2-1
D gene: .
clone size: .

CDR3 protein: CASRTPGTGGQPQHF
CDR3 DNA: TGTGCCAGCAGGACCCCGGGAACAGGGGGACAGCCCCAGCATTTT
CDR3 length: 15
V gene: TRBV27
J gene: TRBJ1-5
D gene: TRBD1
clone size: .

CDR3 protein: CAISKVDRAYTF
CDR3 DNA: TGTGCCATCTCGAAGGTGGACAGGGCCTACACCTTC
CDR3 length: 12
V gene: TRBV10-3
J gene: TRBJ1-2
D gene: TRBD1
clone size: .

CDR3 protein: CASTQAQETQYF
CDR3 DNA: TGCGCCAGCACACAGGCCCAAGAGACCCAGTACTTC
CDR3 length: 12
V gene: TRBV10-1
J gene: TRBJ2-5
D gene: .
clone size: .

CDR3 protein: CASGISSYEQYF
CDR3 DNA: TGTGCCAGCGGGATCAGCTCCTACGAGCAGTACTTC
CDR3 length: 12
V gene: TRBV12-3/TRBV12-4
J gene: TRBJ2-7
D gene: .
clone size: .

CDR3 protein: CASSRGTDSYEQYF
CDR3 DNA: TGTGCCAGCAGCCGGGGGACAGACTCCTACGAGCAGTACTTC
CDR3 length: 14
V gene: TRBV5-8
J gene: TRBJ2-7
D gene: .
clone size: once

CDR3 protein: CATSSLASSYNEQFF
CDR3 DNA: TGTGCCACCAGCTCCCTGGCTTCCTCCTACAATGAGCAGTTCTTC
CDR3 length: 15
V gene: TRBV15
J gene: TRBJ2-1
D gene: .
clone size: .

CDR3 protein: CATSDPNTGELFF
CDR3 DNA: TGTGCCACCAGTGATCCGAACACCGGGGAGCTGTTTTTT
CDR3 length: 13
V gene: TRBV24-1
J gene: TRBJ2-2
D gene: .
clone size: .

CDR3 protein: CASSENSGANVLTF
CDR3 DNA: TGTGCCAGCAGTGAGAACTCTGGGGCCAACGTCCTGACTTTC
CDR3 length: 14
V gene: TRBV2
J gene: TRBJ2-6
D gene: .
clone size: .

CDR3 protein: CAITPGRGENTEAFF
CDR3 DNA: TGTGCCATCACCCCGGGGCGCGGGGAGAACACTGAAGCTTTCTTT
CDR3 length: 15
V gene: TRBV10-3
J gene: TRBJ1-1
D gene: .
clone size: .

CDR3 protein: CASSQDLGTAGELFF
CDR3 DNA: TGTGCCAGCAGCCAAGACCTAGGGACGGCCGGGGAGCTGTTTTTT
CDR3 length: 15
V gene: TRBV14
J gene: TRBJ2-2
D gene: .
clone size: .

CDR3 protein: CASSQDIAGPHNEQFF
CDR3 DNA: TGTGCCAGCAGCCAAGATATCGCAGGGCCTCACAATGAGCAGTTCTTC
CDR3 length: 16
V gene: TRBV14
J gene: TRBJ2-1
D gene: .
clone size: .

CDR3 protein: CASRDLGGVGEAFF
CDR3 DNA: TGTGCCAGCAGGGACTTGGGGGGGGTAGGTGAAGCTTTCTTT
CDR3 length: 14
V gene: TRBV6-4
J gene: TRBJ1-1
D gene: .
clone size: .

CDR3 protein: CASSRRTGGNEQFF
CDR3 DNA: TGTGCCAGTAGCAGGAGAACAGGGGGCAATGAGCAGTTCTTC
CDR3 length: 14
V gene: TRBV19
J gene: TRBJ2-1
D gene: TRBD1
clone size: .

CDR3 protein: CASSLGGGGTEAFF
CDR3 DNA: TGTGCCAGCAGTTTAGGAGGAGGGGGCACTGAAGCTTTCTTT
CDR3 length: 14
V gene: TRBV27
J gene: TRBJ1-1
D gene: .
clone size: once

CDR3 protein: CASSLKGLNTEAFF
CDR3 DNA: TGCGCCAGCAGCTTAAAGGGGCTGAACACTGAAGCTTTCTTT
CDR3 length: 14
V gene: TRBV5-1
J gene: TRBJ1-1
D gene: .
clone size: once

CDR3 protein: CASSVSGSGNTIYF
CDR3 DNA: TGTGCCAGCAGCGTTAGCGGCTCTGGAAACACCATATATTTT
CDR3 length: 14
V gene: TRBV9
J gene: TRBJ1-3
D gene: .
clone size: once

CDR3 protein: CASGLDPGTSGLYEQYF
CDR3 DNA: TGTGCTAGTGGTTTGGACCCTGGGACTAGCGGGCTCTACGAGCAGTACTTC
CDR3 length: 17
V gene: TRBV12-5
J gene: TRBJ2-7
D gene: TRBD2
clone size: .

CDR3 protein: CASQLAGGRNEQFF
CDR3 DNA: TGTGCCAGTCAGCTAGCGGGAGGGCGGAATGAGCAGTTCTTC
CDR3 length: 14
V gene: TRBV6-5
J gene: TRBJ2-1
D gene: TRBD2
clone size: .

CDR3 protein: CASSLASSYTDTQYF
CDR3 DNA: TGTGCCAGCAGCTTGGCTAGCAGTTACACAGATACGCAGTATTTT
CDR3 length: 15
V gene: TRBV5-4
J gene: TRBJ2-3
D gene: .
clone size: .

CDR3 protein: CASSLPGTGMGNTEAFF
CDR3 DNA: TGTGCCAGTAGTTTGCCCGGGACAGGGATGGGGAACACTGAAGCTTTCTTT
CDR3 length: 17
V gene: TRBV19
J gene: TRBJ1-1
D gene: TRBD1
clone size: .